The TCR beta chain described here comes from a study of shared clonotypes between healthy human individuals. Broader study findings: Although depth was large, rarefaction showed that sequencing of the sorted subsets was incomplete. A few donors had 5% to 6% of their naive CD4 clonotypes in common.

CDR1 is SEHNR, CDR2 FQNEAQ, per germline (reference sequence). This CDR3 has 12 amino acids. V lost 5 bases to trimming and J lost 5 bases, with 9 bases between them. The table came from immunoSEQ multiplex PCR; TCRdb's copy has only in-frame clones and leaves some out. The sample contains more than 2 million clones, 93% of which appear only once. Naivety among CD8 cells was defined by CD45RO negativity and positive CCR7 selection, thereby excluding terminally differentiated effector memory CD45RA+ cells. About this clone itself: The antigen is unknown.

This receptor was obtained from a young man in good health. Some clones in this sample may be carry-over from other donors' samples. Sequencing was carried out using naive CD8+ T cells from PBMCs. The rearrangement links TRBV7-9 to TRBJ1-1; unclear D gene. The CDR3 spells CASSQPGTEAFF. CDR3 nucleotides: TGTGCCAGCAGCCAACCCGGGACTGAAGCTTTCTTT. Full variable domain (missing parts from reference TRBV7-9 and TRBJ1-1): DTGVSQNPRHKITKRGQNVTFRCDPISEHNRLYWYRQTLGQGPEFLTYFQNEAQLEKSRLLSDRFSAERPKGSFSTLEIQRTEQGDSAMYLCASSQPGTEAFFGQGTRLTVV.